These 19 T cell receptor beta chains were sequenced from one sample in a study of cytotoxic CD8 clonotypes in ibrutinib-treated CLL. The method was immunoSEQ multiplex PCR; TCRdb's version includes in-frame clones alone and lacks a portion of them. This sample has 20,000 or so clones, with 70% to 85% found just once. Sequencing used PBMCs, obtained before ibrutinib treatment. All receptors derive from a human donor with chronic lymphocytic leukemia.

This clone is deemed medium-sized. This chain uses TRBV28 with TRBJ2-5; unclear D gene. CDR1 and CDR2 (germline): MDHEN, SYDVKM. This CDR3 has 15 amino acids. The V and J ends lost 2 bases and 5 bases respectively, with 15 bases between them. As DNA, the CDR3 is TGTGCCAGCAGTTTAACCACCCGGATACAGGAGACCCAGTACTTC. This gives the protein CASSLTTRIQETQYF.

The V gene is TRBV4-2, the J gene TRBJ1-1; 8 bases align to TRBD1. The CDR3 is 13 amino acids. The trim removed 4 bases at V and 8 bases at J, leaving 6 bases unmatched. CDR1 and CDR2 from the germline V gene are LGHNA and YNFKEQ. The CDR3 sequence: CASSPRTGNEAFF. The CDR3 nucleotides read TGTGCCAGCAGCCCTCGGACAGGGAACGAAGCTTTCTTT.

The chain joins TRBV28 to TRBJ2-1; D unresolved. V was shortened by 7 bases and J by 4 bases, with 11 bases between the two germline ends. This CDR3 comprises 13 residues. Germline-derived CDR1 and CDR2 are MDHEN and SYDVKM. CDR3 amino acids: CASTTNSYNEQFF. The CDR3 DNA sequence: TGTGCCAGCACCACTAACAGTTACAATGAGCAGTTCTTC.

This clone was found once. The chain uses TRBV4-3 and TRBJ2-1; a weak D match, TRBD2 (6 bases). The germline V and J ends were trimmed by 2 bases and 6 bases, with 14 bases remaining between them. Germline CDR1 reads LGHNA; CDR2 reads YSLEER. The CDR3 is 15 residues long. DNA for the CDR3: TGCGCCAGCAGCCAATATACCCTAGCGCCCAATGAGCAGTTCTTC. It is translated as CASSQYTLAPNEQFF.

The CDR3 region is CASSLAPDTQYF. The CDR3 region has the DNA TGTGCCAGCAGCTTAGCGCCTGATACGCAGTATTTT. The J gene is TRBJ2-3, the V gene TRBV7-6; D is unclear. Trimming left V 0 bases short and J 6 bases short, with 4 bases between. This CDR3 comprises 12 residues. The germline V gene encodes CDR1 SGHVS and CDR2 FNYEAQ. The full variable domain, completed using reference TRBV7-6 and TRBJ2-3, is GAGVSQSPRYKVTKRGQDVALRCDPISGHVSLYWYRQALGQGPEFLTYFNYEAQQDKSGLPNDRFSAERPEGSISTLTIQRTEQRDSAMYRCASSLAPDTQYFGPGTRLTVL.

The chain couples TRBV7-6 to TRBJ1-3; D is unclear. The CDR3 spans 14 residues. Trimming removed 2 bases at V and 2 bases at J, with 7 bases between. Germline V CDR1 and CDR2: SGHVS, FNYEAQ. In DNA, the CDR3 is TGTGCCAGCAGCTTAAGGGTCGCTGGAAACACCATATATTTT. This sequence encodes CASSLRVAGNTIYF.

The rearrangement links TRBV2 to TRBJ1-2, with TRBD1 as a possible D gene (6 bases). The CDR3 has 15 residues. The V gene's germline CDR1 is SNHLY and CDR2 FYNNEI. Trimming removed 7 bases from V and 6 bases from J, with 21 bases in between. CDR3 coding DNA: TGTGCCAGCATTGCAAACAGGGCTAGGGGGGATGGCTACACCTTC. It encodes CASIANRARGDGYTF. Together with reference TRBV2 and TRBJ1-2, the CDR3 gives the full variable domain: EPEVTQTPSHQVTQMGQEVILRCVPISNHLYFYWYRQILGQKVEFLVSFYNNEISEKSEIFDDQFSVERPDGSNFTLKIRSTKLEDSAMYFCASIANRARGDGYTFGSGTRLTVV.

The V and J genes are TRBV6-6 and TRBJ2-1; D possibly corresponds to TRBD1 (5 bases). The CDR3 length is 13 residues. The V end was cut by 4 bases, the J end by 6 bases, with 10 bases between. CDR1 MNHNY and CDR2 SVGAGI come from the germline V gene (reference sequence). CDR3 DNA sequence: TGTGCCAGCAGTTTTCTCCAGGGCAATGAGCAGTTCTTC. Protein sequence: CASSFLQGNEQFF.

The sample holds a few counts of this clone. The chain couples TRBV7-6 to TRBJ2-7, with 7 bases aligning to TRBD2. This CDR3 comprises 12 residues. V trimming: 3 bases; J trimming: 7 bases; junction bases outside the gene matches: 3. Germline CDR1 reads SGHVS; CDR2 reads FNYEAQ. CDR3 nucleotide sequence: TGTGCCAGCAGCTTGAACGGGGGGGAGCAGTACTTC. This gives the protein CASSLNGGEQYF.

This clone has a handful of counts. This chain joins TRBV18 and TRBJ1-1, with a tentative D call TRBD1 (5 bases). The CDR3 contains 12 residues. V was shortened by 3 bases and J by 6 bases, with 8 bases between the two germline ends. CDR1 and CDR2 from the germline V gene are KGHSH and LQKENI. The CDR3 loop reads CASSPGTSEAFF. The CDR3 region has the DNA TGTGCCAGCTCACCGGGGACGTCTGAAGCTTTCTTT. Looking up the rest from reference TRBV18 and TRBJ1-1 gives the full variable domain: NAGVMQNPRHLVRRRGQEARLRCSPMKGHSHVYWYRQLPEEGLKFMVYLQKENIIDESGMPKERFSAEFPKEGPSILRIQQVVRGDSAAYFCASSPGTSEAFFGQGTRLTVV.

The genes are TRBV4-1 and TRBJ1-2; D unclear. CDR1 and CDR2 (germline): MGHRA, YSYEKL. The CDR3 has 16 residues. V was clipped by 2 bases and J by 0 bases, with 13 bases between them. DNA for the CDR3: TGCGCCAGCAGCCAACGCACGCCGGGAGCTAACTATGGCTACACCTTC. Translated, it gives CASSQRTPGANYGYTF.

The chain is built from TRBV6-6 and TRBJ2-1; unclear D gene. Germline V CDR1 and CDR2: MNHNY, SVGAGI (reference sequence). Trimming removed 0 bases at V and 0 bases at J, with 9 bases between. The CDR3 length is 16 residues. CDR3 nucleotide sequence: TGTGCCAGCAGTTACTCGTTAAGGAGCTCCTACAATGAGCAGTTCTTC. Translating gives CASSYSLRSSYNEQFF.

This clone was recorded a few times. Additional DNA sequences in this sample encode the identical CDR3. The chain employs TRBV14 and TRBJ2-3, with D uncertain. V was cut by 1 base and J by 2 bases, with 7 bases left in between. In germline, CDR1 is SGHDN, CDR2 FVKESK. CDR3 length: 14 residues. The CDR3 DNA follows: TGTGCCAGCAGCCAAGGTCGACACACAGATACGCAGTATTTT. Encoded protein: CASSQGRHTDTQYF.

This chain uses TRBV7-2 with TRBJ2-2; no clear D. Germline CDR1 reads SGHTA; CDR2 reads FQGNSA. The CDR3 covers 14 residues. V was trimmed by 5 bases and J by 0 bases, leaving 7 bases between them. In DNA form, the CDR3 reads TGTGCCAGCAGCGCGCGGTCGAACACCGGGGAGCTGTTTTTT. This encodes CASSARSNTGELFF.

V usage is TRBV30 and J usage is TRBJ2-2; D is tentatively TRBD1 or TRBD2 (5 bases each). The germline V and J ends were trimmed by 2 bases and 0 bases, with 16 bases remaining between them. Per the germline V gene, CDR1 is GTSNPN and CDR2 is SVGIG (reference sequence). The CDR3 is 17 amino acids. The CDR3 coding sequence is TGTGCCTGGAGTCAGTTCGGGGCGGCGCCGAACACCGGGGAGCTGTTTTTT. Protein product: CAWSQFGAAPNTGELFF.

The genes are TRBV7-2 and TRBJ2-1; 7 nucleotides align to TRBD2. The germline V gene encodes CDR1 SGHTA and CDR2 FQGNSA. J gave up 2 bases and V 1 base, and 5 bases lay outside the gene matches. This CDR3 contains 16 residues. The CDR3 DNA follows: TGTGCCAGCAGCTTAGTGGGAGCGGGAACCTACAATGAGCAGTTCTTC. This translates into CASSLVGAGTYNEQFF.

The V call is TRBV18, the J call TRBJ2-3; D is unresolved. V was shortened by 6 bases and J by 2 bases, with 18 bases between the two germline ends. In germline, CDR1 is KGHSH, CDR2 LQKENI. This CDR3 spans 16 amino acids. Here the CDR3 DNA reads TGTGCCAGCTCGAGGTTCCTCAAGCGCGACACAGATACGCAGTATTTT. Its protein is CASSRFLKRDTDTQYF.

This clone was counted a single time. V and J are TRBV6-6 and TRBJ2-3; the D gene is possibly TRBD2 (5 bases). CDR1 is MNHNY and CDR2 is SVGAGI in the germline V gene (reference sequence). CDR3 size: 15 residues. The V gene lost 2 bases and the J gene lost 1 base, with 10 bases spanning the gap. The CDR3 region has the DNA TGTGCCAGCAGTTACGTGGGAGAGGGCACAGATACGCAGTATTTT. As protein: CASSYVGEGTDTQYF.

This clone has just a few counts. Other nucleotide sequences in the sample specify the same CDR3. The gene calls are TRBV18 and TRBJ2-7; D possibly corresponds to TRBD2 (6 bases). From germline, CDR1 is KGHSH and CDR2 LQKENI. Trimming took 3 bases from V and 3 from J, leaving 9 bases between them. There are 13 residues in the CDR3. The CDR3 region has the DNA TGTGCCAGCTCACCGAGGCGGGGCTACGAGCAGTACTTC. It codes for CASSPRRGYEQYF.